The 18 T cell receptor beta chains given below trace back to one sample, sequenced in a study of T-cell memory formation after mild COVID-19. TCRdb used MiXCR to reprocess the 5' RACE reads, holding one entry per CDR3 protein. The data hold roughly 49,000 distinct CDR3 sequences, with roughly a quarter observed a single time. The sequenced sample consisted of PBMCs or a T cell subset sorted from them (not recorded which). These receptors all come from a man younger than 30 who had mild COVID-19 (a few samples of this study predate the infection). Cell type and time point are not known.

A few counts support this clonotype. The chain is built from TRBV6-5 and TRBJ2-7; D remains unclear. The V and J ends lost 8 bases and 6 bases respectively, with 14 bases between them. CDR3 length: 12 residues. Germline V gene lookup returns CDR1 MNHEY and CDR2 SVGAGI. The CDR3 region is CASGPDLLEQYV. The CDR3 coding sequence is TGTGCCAGCGGCCCTGACCTTCTCGAGCAGTACGTC.

This clonotype was observed a few times. The chain couples TRBV29-1 to TRBJ2-7, with 7 bases aligning to TRBD1. CDR1 and CDR2 from the germline V gene are SQVTM and ANQGSEA. This CDR3 is 12 amino acids long. Trimming at V came to 6 bases and at J to 2 bases, leaving 4 bases not matched to a gene. The CDR3 nucleotides read TGCAGCGTGGAGACAGGGCCCTACGAGCAGTACTTC. This translates into CSVETGPYEQYF.

The sample holds a few counts of this clonotype. This chain connects TRBV3-1 to TRBJ2-3, with no clear D. This CDR3 spans 15 amino acids. Per germline, CDR1 LGHDT and CDR2 YNNKEL (reference sequence). Trimming cost V 0 bases and J 7 bases, with 14 bases left between them. Here the CDR3 DNA reads TGTGCCAGCAGCCAAGAGGTCCGGGCCGGATATACGCAGTATTTT. Its protein product is CASSQEVRAGYTQYF.

The genes are TRBV5-1 and TRBJ1-1, with 8 positions matching TRBD1. Germline CDR1 and CDR2: SGHRS and YFSETQ. V shed 0 bases and J 4 bases; nucleotides not matched to a gene: 5. CDR3 size: 15 residues. Here the CDR3 DNA reads TGCGCCAGCAGCTTGGCCGGGACAGGAGGCACTGAAGCTTTCTTT. Protein: CASSLAGTGGTEAFF.

CDR3 protein: CASSPGEGHQETQYF. The CDR3, as DNA: TGTGCCAGCAGCCCAGGAGAGGGCCACCAAGAGACCCAGTACTTC. V gene TRBV7-8 combines with J gene TRBJ2-5; the D gene is possibly TRBD2 (5 bases). V was shortened by 5 bases and J by 0 bases, with 13 bases between the two germline ends. CDR3 length: 15 amino acids. Germline V gene sequence: CDR1 SGHVS, CDR2 FQNEAQ.

The chain carries TRBV4-1 and TRBJ1-6, with no clear D. This CDR3 contains 13 residues. Germline CDR1 and CDR2: MGHRA and YSYEKL. Trimming stripped 4 bases from V and 9 bases from J, with 10 bases between. The CDR3, as DNA: TGCGCCAGCAGCCCCCGTCTGGGTTCACCCCTCCACTTT. This sequence encodes CASSPRLGSPLHF.

The table lists this clonotype with a few counts. CDR3: CSVEHQEKGTYEQYF. CDR3 DNA sequence: TGCAGCGTTGAACATCAGGAAAAGGGAACCTACGAGCAGTACTTC. The V call is TRBV29-1, the J call TRBJ2-7; D is unclear. Germline V gene lookup returns CDR1 SQVTM and CDR2 ANQGSEA. With 2 bases removed from V and 2 bases from J, the gap between germline ends came to 16 bases. The CDR3 is made up of 15 amino acids.

This chain links TRBV7-6 with TRBJ2-3, with D perhaps assigned TRBD1 or TRBD2 (5 bases each). V was trimmed by 4 bases and J by 8 bases, leaving 19 bases between them. In germline, CDR1 is SGHVS, CDR2 FNYEAQ. This CDR3 is 15 amino acids long. CDR3 bases: TGTGCCAGCAGCTCGGGACCAATAACTTACCCTACGCAGTATTTT. Amino acid sequence: CASSSGPITYPTQYF.

This clonotype was seen more than once but under ten times. The chain carries TRBV4-3 and TRBJ1-4, with D unclear. The germline V gene encodes CDR1 LGHNA and CDR2 YSLEER. V was shortened by 0 bases and J by 7 bases, with 18 bases between the two germline ends. CDR3 length: 17 residues. The CDR3 loop is CASSQEGLVEAFEKLFF. In nucleotides, the CDR3 is TGCGCCAGCAGCCAAGAGGGCCTCGTGGAGGCGTTTGAAAAACTGTTTTTT.

The rearrangement joins TRBV5-1 to TRBJ2-7; D could derive from TRBD1 or TRBD2 (5 bases each). There are 15 residues in the CDR3. The ends were cut back, 3 bases at V and 3 bases at J, with 16 bases in the middle. The germline CDR1 and CDR2 sequences are SGHRS and YFSETQ. CDR3 nucleotides: TGCGCCAGCAGCTCAACCCGGGGACGGTACTACGAGCAGTACTTC. Translating it yields CASSSTRGRYYEQYF.

The CDR3 sequence is CSARDATWTDVNYGYTF. CDR3 DNA sequence: TGCAGTGCTAGAGATGCCACCTGGACAGATGTTAACTATGGCTACACCTTC. The rearrangement links TRBV20-1 to TRBJ1-2; TRBD1 might be the D (6 bases). Germline assignment: CDR1 DFQATT and CDR2 SNEGSKA (reference sequence). Trimming removed 0 bases from V and 1 base from J, with 18 bases in between. The CDR3 sequence is 17 residues long.

This chain connects TRBV29-1 to TRBJ1-1; D is unresolved. V shed 6 bases and J shed 4 bases, with 15 bases lying between them. The germline V gene encodes CDR1 SQVTM and CDR2 ANQGSEA. The CDR3 has 13 amino acids. The CDR3 DNA is TGCAGCGTAATAACCGGGCCGGGCACTGAAGCTTTCTTT. It yields the protein CSVITGPGTEAFF.

The V and J genes are TRBV27 and TRBJ2-5; possible D gene TRBD1, 8 bases. Per the germline V gene, CDR1 is MNHEY and CDR2 is SMNVEV (reference sequence). V lost 6 bases to trimming and J lost 4 bases, with 15 bases between them. The CDR3 runs 14 residues. The CDR3 DNA follows: TGTGCCAGCAGGCAAACAGGGGGGGTAGAGACCCAGTACTTC. It encodes CASRQTGGVETQYF.

By proportion, this clonotype is medium-sized. CDR3 DNA: TGTGCCAGCAGTGACGGACTAGCTAGCACAGATACGCAGTATTTT. Translating gives CASSDGLASTDTQYF. This sequence joins TRBV6-4 and TRBJ2-3; the match to TRBD2 covers 8 bases. The CDR3 has 15 amino acids. Germline CDR1 reads MRHNA; CDR2 reads SNTAGT. The V and J ends lost 2 bases and 0 bases, in that order; junction bases with no gene match: 1.

This sequence joins TRBV20-1 and TRBJ2-5, with 7 nucleotides matching TRBD2. Trimming removed 5 bases from V and 4 bases from J; junction bases left unmatched: 7. The germline V gene has CDR1 DFQATT and CDR2 SNEGSKA (reference sequence). The CDR3 has 13 amino acids. CDR3 region: CSAPRGDPETQYF. In DNA form, the CDR3 reads TGCAGTGCTCCCCGGGGGGATCCAGAGACCCAGTACTTC.

V gene TRBV5-6 combines with J gene TRBJ2-1, with 13 positions matching TRBD2. Losses at the gene ends were 4 bases for V and 8 bases for J; bases not matched to a gene: 3. This CDR3 has 14 amino acids. The germline CDR1 and CDR2 sequences are SGHDT and YYEEEE. DNA of the CDR3: TGTGCCAGCAGCGGGACTAGCGGGGCCGATGAGCAGTTCTTC. Its translation: CASSGTSGADEQFF.

This clonotype turned up a few times. This chain links TRBV4-2 with TRBJ2-5; maybe TRBD2 (6 bases). V lost 1 base, J lost 0 bases, and 9 bases lay in between. The CDR3 is 15 residues long. The germline V gene has CDR1 LGHNA and CDR2 YNFKEQ. The CDR3 loop reads CASSQGSGDQETQYF. Written as DNA, the CDR3 is TGTGCCAGCAGCCAAGGGTCGGGGGACCAAGAGACCCAGTACTTC.

The rearrangement joins TRBV7-9 to TRBJ2-5; tentative D call: TRBD1 (6 bases). The CDR3 loop spans 12 amino acids. Trimming left V 6 bases short and J 3 bases short, with 8 bases between. CDR1 is SEHNR and CDR2 is FQNEAQ in the germline V gene (reference sequence). The CDR3 nucleotides are TGTGCCAGCAGGAGGACAGAAGAGACCCAGTACTTC. It translates to CASRRTEETQYF.